This record concerns one T cell receptor (beta chain) sequence. Its specificity is not known. Assay used: immunoSEQ multiplex PCR; TCRdb lists only in-frame clones, some missing. This sample yields fewer than 120,000 clones, of which roughly 95% are seen a single time; about 0.51% belongs to the top ten. The data are from a study of graft-versus-host responses after intestinal transplantation. Study-wide background: Recipients had multivisceral, liver-intestinal, or isolated intestinal transplants. The recipients all started with anti-thymocyte globulin induction and then took tacrolimus and steroids for around three years. Study-level results: Peak levels of circulating GvH clones tracked with early post-transplant HvG declines.

J gave up 0 bases and V 6 bases, and 1 base lay outside the gene matches. The CDR3 extends over 14 amino acids. Germline loops: CDR1 MDHEN, CDR2 SYDVKM. This chain joins TRBV28 and TRBJ1-2; TRBD1 agrees at 10 bases. Sequences were derived from unstimulated CD8+ T cells sorted from spleen or lymph node cells, sampled before intestinal transplant. The source of this sequence is a human donor who received an intestinal transplant. This CDR3 is CASRGQGSNYGYTF. CDR3 bases: TGTGCCAGCAGGGGACAGGGGTCTAACTATGGCTACACCTTC.